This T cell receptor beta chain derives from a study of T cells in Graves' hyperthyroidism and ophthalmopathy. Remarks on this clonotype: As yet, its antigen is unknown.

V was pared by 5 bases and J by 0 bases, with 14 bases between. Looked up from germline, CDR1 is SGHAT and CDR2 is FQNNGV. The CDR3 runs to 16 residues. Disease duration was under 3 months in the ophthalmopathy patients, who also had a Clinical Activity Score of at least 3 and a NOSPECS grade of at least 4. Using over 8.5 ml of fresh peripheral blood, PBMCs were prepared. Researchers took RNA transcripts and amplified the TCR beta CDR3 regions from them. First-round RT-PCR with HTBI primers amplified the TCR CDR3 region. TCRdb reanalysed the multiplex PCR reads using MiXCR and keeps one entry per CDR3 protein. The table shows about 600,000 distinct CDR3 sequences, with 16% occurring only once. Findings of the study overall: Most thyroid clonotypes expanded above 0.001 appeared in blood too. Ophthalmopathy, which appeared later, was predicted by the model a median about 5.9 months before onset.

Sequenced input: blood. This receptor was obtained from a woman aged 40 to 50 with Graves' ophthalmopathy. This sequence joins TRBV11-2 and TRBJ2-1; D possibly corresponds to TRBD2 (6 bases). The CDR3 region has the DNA TGTGCCAGCAGCCCGCTACGCGGGGTCTCCTACAATGAGCAGTTCTTC. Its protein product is CASSPLRGVSYNEQFF. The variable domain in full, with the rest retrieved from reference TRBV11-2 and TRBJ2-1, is EAGVAQSPRYKIIEKRQSVAFWCNPISGHATLYWYQQILGQGPKLLIQFQNNGVVDDSQLPKDRFSAERLKGVDSTLKIQPAKLEDSAVYLCASSPLRGVSYNEQFFGPGTRLTVL.